These 13 T cell receptor beta chains were all obtained from the same sample, sequenced in a study of control samples from healthy donors and cancer patients. TCRdb keeps only in-frame clones here, not all; method: immunoSEQ multiplex PCR. This table has about 190,000 clones, 85% to 95% appearing once. Sequenced material: blood. The receptors originated from a man aged 18-30 years in good health.

V gene TRBV2 combines with J gene TRBJ2-5; tentatively, D is TRBD2 (5 bases). Germline CDR1 reads SNHLY; CDR2 reads FYNNEI. CDR3 length: 14 residues. Trimming took off 3 bases at V and 5 bases at J, with 13 bases between the two ends. CDR3 amino acids: CASSDLSGGETQYF. The CDR3 bases are TGTGCCAGCAGTGATCTCTCTGGCGGGGAGACCCAGTACTTC. Drawing the rest from reference TRBV2 and TRBJ2-5, the complete variable domain is EPEVTQTPSHQVTQMGQEVILRCVPISNHLYFYWYRQILGQKVEFLVSFYNNEISEKSEIFDDQFSVERPDGSNFTLKIRSTKLEDSAMYFCASSDLSGGETQYFGPGTRLLVL.

The chain couples TRBV27 to TRBJ1-4; TRBD1 agrees at 8 bases. This CDR3 has 13 residues. Unmatched junction bases numbered 3, after V lost 2 bases and J lost 10 bases. From germline, CDR1 is MNHEY and CDR2 SMNVEV (reference sequence). The CDR3 spells CASSLQGAGKLFF. The CDR3 DNA reads TGTGCCAGCAGTTTACAGGGGGCAGGAAAACTGTTTTTT.

The gene calls are TRBV9 and TRBJ2-3; D might be TRBD2 (7 bases). Germline CDR1 and CDR2: SGDLS and YYNGEE. The CDR3 is 19 amino acids. Trimming removed 7 bases at V and 2 bases at J, with 29 bases between. The CDR3 sequence: CASPQTGDGRGAYTDTQYF. The DNA of the CDR3 is TGTGCCAGCCCCCAAACGGGGGACGGCCGGGGGGCCTACACAGATACGCAGTATTTT.

The chain uses TRBV7-9 and TRBJ2-1, with D perhaps TRBD1 (5 bases). Trimming shortened V by 2 bases and J by 8 bases, and 7 bases separated the two germline ends. CDR1 is SEHNR and CDR2 is FQNEAQ in the germline V gene (reference sequence). The CDR3 extends over 12 amino acids. CDR3 sequence (DNA): TGTGCCAGCAGCTTAACGACAGATGAGCAGTTCTTC. Encoded protein: CASSLTTDEQFF.

The gene calls are TRBV29-1 and TRBJ1-2; no clear D gene. Per germline, CDR1 SQVTM and CDR2 ANQGSEA. Trimming took off 4 bases at V and 2 bases at J, with 11 bases between the two ends. The CDR3 loop spans 13 amino acids. The CDR3 region has the DNA TGCAGCGTTGGCGAGGGTTTAAACTATGGCTACACCTTC. Translation: CSVGEGLNYGYTF. The variable domain in full, completed from reference TRBV29-1 and TRBJ1-2, reads SAVISQKPSRDICQRGTSLTIQCQVDSQVTMMFWYRQQPGQSLTLIATANQGSEATYESGFVIDKFPISRPNLTFSTLTVSNMSPEDSSIYLCSVGEGLNYGYTFGSGTRLTVV.

This chain connects TRBV7-9 to TRBJ1-3, with unresolved D. V gave up 5 bases and J gave up 4 bases, with 21 bases separating them. This CDR3 is 17 amino acids long. CDR1 is SEHNR, CDR2 FQNEAQ, per germline (reference sequence). CDR3 DNA sequence: TGTGCCAGCAGCCGCCTCGGGGAAGTTTCCAAAGGAAACACCATATATTTT. As protein: CASSRLGEVSKGNTIYF.

This clone was observed a handful of times. The rearrangement links TRBV2 to TRBJ2-7; possibly TRBD1 for D (5 bases). Between the trimmed V and J ends, which lost 3 bases and 2 bases, there was a span of 5 bases. CDR3 length equals 12 residues. Germline CDR1 and CDR2: SNHLY and FYNNEI. The CDR3 reads CASSDRAYEQYF. In nucleotides, the CDR3 is TGTGCCAGCAGTGACAGGGCCTACGAGCAGTACTTC.

The chain uses TRBV19 and TRBJ1-2; possibly TRBD1 for D (5 bases). The CDR3 runs to 14 residues. Germline assignment: CDR1 LNHDA and CDR2 SQIVND (reference sequence). Trimming stripped 5 bases from V and 5 bases from J, with 15 bases between. Here the CDR3 reads CASSPRDGLYGYTF. The CDR3 DNA reads as TGTGCCAGTAGTCCTCGGGACGGACTTTATGGCTACACCTTC.

The gene calls are TRBV6-5 and TRBJ2-1, with 7 bases identical to TRBD2. Losses at the gene ends were 7 bases for V and 7 bases for J; bases not matched to a gene: 13. Germline loops: CDR1 MNHEY, CDR2 SVGAGI. The length of the CDR3 is 15 residues. DNA of the CDR3: TGTGCCAGCACCGTCCGGGACTACGCGATTAATGAGCAGTTCTTC. Translation gives CASTVRDYAINEQFF.

The V and J genes are TRBV2 and TRBJ1-1; D might be TRBD1 (5 bases). The CDR3 extends over 16 amino acids. CDR1 is SNHLY, CDR2 FYNNEI, per germline. V dropped 2 bases and J dropped 0 bases, with 13 bases sitting between them. DNA for the CDR3: TGTGCCAGCAGTGAATATATAGGGGTTATGAACACTGAAGCTTTCTTT. This gives the protein CASSEYIGVMNTEAFF.

V gene TRBV4-1 combines with J gene TRBJ1-2; 10 positions agree with TRBD1. V lost 5 bases, J lost 4 bases, and 1 base stayed unmatched. The CDR3 totals 13 residues. Germline V gives CDR1 MGHRA, CDR2 YSYEKL. DNA for the CDR3: TGCGCCAGCAGCAGGACAGGGGGCTATGGCTACACCTTC. Translated: CASSRTGGYGYTF.

The chain carries TRBV18 and TRBJ2-1, with D perhaps matching TRBD2 (6 bases). Trimming removed 1 base at V and 4 bases at J, with 14 bases between. CDR1 and CDR2 (germline): KGHSH, LQKENI. This CDR3 region has 16 residues. CDR3 loop: CASSPLGNSGYNEQFF. The CDR3 region has the DNA TGTGCCAGCTCACCACTCGGAAATAGCGGTTACAATGAGCAGTTCTTC.

The chain uses TRBV5-6 and TRBJ2-5; the match to TRBD1 covers 9 bases. The DNA matches TRBJ2-7 better at its end, which makes the J call doubtful. Germline V gives CDR1 SGHDT, CDR2 YYEEEE. This CDR3 contains 15 residues. The CDR3 loop is CASSGDRGSGYEQYF. DNA of the CDR3: TGTGCCAGCAGCGGCGACAGGGGGAGCGGCTACGAGCAGTACTTC.